This TCR beta chain was sequenced for a study of CXCR3-negative and CXCR3-positive naive CD8 T cells. Overall study results and limits: CXCR3-negative naive cells had less hydrophobic TRB CDR3s than did CXCR3-positive naive cells.

A note on this clonotype: The antigen is not known.

cDNA libraries for TRB were generated by 5' RACE incorporating UMI labels. After re-calling the 5' RACE reads, TCRdb lists one entry per CDR3 protein, DNA absent. This sample contains some 150,000 distinct CDR3 sequences. The sequence came from a human donor in good health. Some clones in this sample may be carry-over from other donors' samples. The sequenced sample consisted of naive CXCR3+ CD8+ T cells from blood. Specified subset: CD45RO-CCR7+CD27+CD95- naive CD8+ T cells expressing CXCR3 (TNR3+).

The CDR3 reads CASSRDPGRSTGELFF. The chain is built from TRBV7-6 and TRBJ2-2; TCRdb names TRBD2, which stays unverified in the absence of DNA. The germline V gene has CDR1 SGHVS and CDR2 FNYEAQ. The CDR3 contains 16 residues.